Shown below are 23 T cell receptor beta chains from a single sample sequenced in a study of blood T cell repertoires in COVID-19. Sequenced by immunoSEQ multiplex PCR; TCRdb stores in-frame clones only, minus some. The sample includes roughly 280,000 clones, approximately 86% of them seen just once. Sequencing was carried out using peripheral blood. Receptors were obtained from a man aged 30-40 years with active or convalescent COVID-19.

The rearrangement links TRBV11-2 to TRBJ2-1, with 9 bases that match TRBD2. The CDR3 sequence is 16 residues long. Germline CDR1 is SGHAT and CDR2 is FQNNGV. V was clipped by 6 bases and J by 5 bases; unmatched bases: 11. The CDR3 DNA follows: TGTGCCAGCAGGTTGGAAGCGGGAGGAATCAACAATGAGCAGTTCTTC. Encoded protein: CASRLEAGGINNEQFF.

The gene calls are TRBV3-1 (or the pseudogene TRBV3-2) and TRBJ1-1; TRBD1 matches at 8 bases. The CDR3 spans 15 residues. Trimming at V came to 4 bases and at J to 7 bases, leaving 11 bases not matched to a gene. Germline loops: CDR1 LGHDT, CDR2 YNNKEL (reference sequence). CDR3 amino acids: CASSPGTGAPYEAFF. For the CDR3, the DNA is TGTGCCAGCAGCCCCGGGACAGGAGCACCCTATGAAGCTTTCTTT.

CDR3 sequence: CASSKYNSEKLFF. The CDR3 nucleotides read TGTGCCAGCAGCAAGTACAACAGCGAAAAACTGTTTTTT. The chain uses TRBV7-2 and TRBJ1-4; no definite D call. V lost 5 bases to trimming and J lost 8 bases, with 12 bases between them. CDR1 SGHTA and CDR2 FQGNSA come from the germline V gene. This CDR3 has 13 residues.

This rearrangement joins TRBV27 to TRBJ1-2; TRBD1 aligns across 8 bases. V lost 6 bases and J lost 1; bases outside the gene matches: 7. The CDR3 is 15 residues long. CDR1 and CDR2 from the germline V gene are MNHEY and SMNVEV (reference sequence). CDR3: CASRDGQGFNYGYTF. The CDR3 nucleotides read TGTGCCAGCAGGGATGGACAGGGTTTTAACTATGGCTACACCTTC.

The chain uses TRBV4-1 and TRBJ2-2, with 7 bases fitting TRBD1. The CDR3 loop spans 15 amino acids. Germline V gene data show CDR1 as MGHRA and CDR2 as YSYEKL. The V gene end was trimmed by 4 bases and the J gene end by 7 bases; junction bases not matched to a gene: 9. CDR3 sequence reads: CASSRIGQVDGELFF. The CDR3 nucleotides read TGCGCCAGCAGCCGCATCGGACAGGTTGACGGGGAGCTGTTTTTT.

CDR3 nucleotides: TGTGCCAGCAGCCCGCTCCGGGATTCACCTGGAGAGACCCAGTACTTC. Translated: CASSPLRDSPGETQYF. The chain joins TRBV5-6 to TRBJ2-5, with D possibly matching TRBD2 (5 bases). The germline V gene encodes CDR1 SGHDT and CDR2 YYEEEE. V lost 4 bases, J lost 4 bases, and 20 bases lay in between. The CDR3 has 16 residues.

This chain links TRBV19 with TRBJ2-1; D perhaps matches TRBD2 (5 bases). Germline values: CDR1 LNHDA, CDR2 SQIVND (reference sequence). This CDR3 comprises 13 residues. Trimming cost V 4 bases and J 9 bases, with 13 bases left between them. CDR3 in amino acids: CASSNGYGSEQFF. The CDR3 DNA sequence: TGTGCCAGTAGTAACGGATATGGGAGTGAGCAGTTCTTC.

The V gene is TRBV30, the J gene TRBJ1-6; tentatively, D is TRBD1 (5 bases). Per the germline V gene, CDR1 is GTSNPN and CDR2 is SVGIG (reference sequence). V lost 4 bases and J lost 8, with 18 bases in between. This CDR3 is built from 15 residues. The CDR3 DNA reads TGTGCCTGGACCCCTTCTTCTACGGGGGATTCACCCCTCCACTTT. It codes for CAWTPSSTGDSPLHF.

The V call is TRBV6-6, the J call TRBJ2-5; D not certain. The V gene lost 5 bases and the J gene lost 2 bases, with 9 bases spanning the gap. The CDR3 totals 13 residues. Germline V lookup: CDR1 MNHNY, CDR2 SVGAGI (reference sequence). CDR3 residues: CASSRSLQETQYF. The CDR3 DNA sequence: TGTGCCAGCAGTCGTTCCCTACAAGAGACCCAGTACTTC.

The gene calls are TRBV12-3 or TRBV12-4 and TRBJ1-3; D is unclear. The V end was cut by 3 bases, the J end by 5 bases, with 5 bases between. CDR3 length: 12 residues. The CDR3 here is CASSFGRNTIYF. In nucleotides, the CDR3 is TGTGCCAGCAGTTTCGGGAGAAACACCATATATTTT.

This chain connects TRBV4-1 to TRBJ1-5; no reliable D call. The CDR3 has 13 amino acids. Germline CDR1 and CDR2: MGHRA and YSYEKL. Trimming removed 0 bases from V and 4 bases from J, with 4 bases in between. The chain's CDR3 is CASSQDHNQPQHF. In nucleotides, the CDR3 is TGCGCCAGCAGCCAAGACCATAATCAGCCCCAGCATTTT.

V and J are TRBV20-1 and TRBJ1-1; D is possibly TRBD1 (6 bases). The V end was cut by 5 bases, the J end by 3 bases, with 7 bases between. The germline V gene encodes CDR1 DFQATT and CDR2 SNEGSKA (reference sequence). The CDR3 has 11 amino acids. CDR3 amino acids: CSARTDTEAFF. The CDR3 coding sequence is TGCAGTGCTCGGACAGACACTGAAGCTTTCTTT.

The J gene is TRBJ2-2, the V gene TRBV7-8; 12 positions match TRBD2. V was clipped by 4 bases and J by 4 bases; unmatched bases: 7. The CDR3 covers 17 residues. Germline V gene sequence: CDR1 SGHVS, CDR2 FQNEAQ. The CDR3 reads CASSSLAGGPSTGELFF. The CDR3 DNA reads as TGTGCCAGCAGCTCCCTAGCGGGGGGGCCCAGCACCGGGGAGCTGTTTTTT.

The chain combines TRBV7-9 with TRBJ1-1; TRBD1 matches at 11 bases. Trimming took 10 bases from V and 1 from J; bases not matched to a gene: 5. The CDR3 is 14 residues long. Germline CDR1 is SEHNR and CDR2 is FQNEAQ (reference sequence). In DNA, the CDR3 is TGTGCCATCGGGACAGGGGGTTCGAACACTGAAGCTTTCTTT. It specifies CAIGTGGSNTEAFF. Full variable domain (remainder filled in from reference TRBV7-9 and TRBJ1-1): DTGVSQNPRHKITKRGQNVTFRCDPISEHNRLYWYRQTLGQGPEFLTYFQNEAQLEKSRLLSDRFSAERPKGSFSTLEIQRTEQGDSAMYLCAIGTGGSNTEAFFGQGTRLTVV.

V gene TRBV5-1 combines with J gene TRBJ2-5; D remains unclear. V lost 4 bases and J 2 bases, leaving 6 bases between the germline ends. Germline V gene sequence: CDR1 SGHRS, CDR2 YFSETQ. The CDR3 consists of 12 residues. The DNA for the CDR3 is TGCGCCAGCAGCCGCACTCAAGAGACCCAGTACTTC. Translating gives CASSRTQETQYF.

This clone showed up just once. V is TRBV12-3 or TRBV12-4 and J is TRBJ1-2; possibly TRBD1 for D (6 bases). V was trimmed by 10 bases and J by 3 bases, leaving 15 bases between them. This CDR3 region has 13 residues. CDR3 bases: TGTGCCACCATACTACAGGGTCACTATGGCTACACCTTC. Protein: CATILQGHYGYTF.

V is TRBV12-3 or TRBV12-4 and J is TRBJ1-5; 10 bases match TRBD1. This CDR3 has 13 amino acids. With 5 bases clipped from V and 6 bases from J, the junction kept 1 base outside the gene matches. DNA of the CDR3: TGTGCCAGCAGTGGACAGGGGGGTCAGCCCCAGCATTTT. This sequence encodes CASSGQGGQPQHF.

A single count supports this clone. DNA for the CDR3: TGTGCCAGCTCACCGCGGCCTATCGGGGTGGGCAATCAGCCCCAGCATTTT. The encoded protein is CASSPRPIGVGNQPQHF. The J gene is TRBJ1-5, the V gene TRBV18; no clear D gene. CDR3 length: 17 amino acids. V dropped 3 bases and J dropped 2 bases, with 17 bases sitting between them. CDR1 is KGHSH and CDR2 is LQKENI in the germline V gene.

This chain joins TRBV7-9 and TRBJ2-7, with TRBD1 matching over 7 bases. Germline-derived CDR1 and CDR2 are SEHNR and FQNEAQ (reference sequence). V was clipped by 5 bases and J by 4 bases; unmatched bases: 11. The CDR3 runs to 15 residues. The CDR3: CASSADRAIGYEQYF. CDR3 sequence (DNA): TGTGCCAGCAGCGCTGACAGGGCGATCGGGTACGAGCAGTACTTC.

The V and J genes are TRBV5-1 and TRBJ2-6; 7 bases line up with TRBD1. CDR1 and CDR2 (germline): SGHRS, YFSETQ. The ends lost 7 bases at V and 3 bases at J; junction bases unmatched: 19. This CDR3 contains 19 residues. Here the CDR3 DNA reads TGCGCCAGCGGGACATCAGGACAGGAGTTGTTGGGTGGGGCCAACGTCCTGACTTTC. Translating it yields CASGTSGQELLGGANVLTF.

CDR3 DNA: TGTGCCAGCTCACCGTCGACAGGGCCACAGCCCCAGCATTTT. Translation gives CASSPSTGPQPQHF. The chain employs TRBV18 and TRBJ1-5, with 7 bases aligning to TRBD1. The CDR3 totals 14 residues. J was trimmed by 7 bases and V by 3 bases; bases with no gene match: 6. CDR1 and CDR2 from the germline V gene are KGHSH and LQKENI.

The chain carries TRBV18 and TRBJ2-2; no clear D. V dropped 3 bases and J dropped 0 bases, with 8 bases sitting between them. CDR3 size: 15 residues. Germline CDR1 and CDR2: KGHSH and LQKENI. The CDR3 DNA reads TGTGCCAGCTCACCGGCCACCTCGAACACCGGGGAGCTGTTTTTT. Amino acid sequence: CASSPATSNTGELFF.

This rearrangement joins TRBV25-1 to TRBJ1-4; D is ambiguous. The CDR3 loop spans 12 amino acids. Germline CDR1 and CDR2: MGHDK and SYGVNS. Trimming stripped 4 bases from V and 13 bases from J, with 13 bases between. CDR3 DNA: TGTGCCAGCAGTGCGGGGTATGTGAGACTGTTTTTT. It is translated as CASSAGYVRLFF. Full variable domain (missing parts from reference TRBV25-1 and TRBJ1-4): EADIYQTPRYLVIGTGKKITLECSQTMGHDKMYWYQQDPGMELHLIHYSYGVNSTEKGDLSSESTVSRIRTEHFPLTLESARPSHTSQYLCASSAGYVRLFFGSGTQLSVL.